A single sample gave rise to the 4 T cell receptor beta chains below, sequenced in a study of blood T cell repertoires in COVID-19. The method was immunoSEQ multiplex PCR; TCRdb's version includes in-frame clones alone and lacks a portion of them. Here the sample spans 150,000 to 200,000 clones, 79% being singletons. Sequencing was performed on peripheral blood. These receptors were taken from a woman aged 40 to 50 with COVID-19, enrolled during active disease.

The rearrangement uses TRBV5-4 and TRBJ2-7, with a possible D match to TRBD2 (8 bases). V was pared by 4 bases and J by 2 bases, with 19 bases between. This CDR3 has 16 residues. CDR1 and CDR2 (germline): SGHNT, YYREEE (reference sequence). The CDR3 DNA sequence: TGTGCCAGCAGCCTTGGGACGGGAGGGGGCCCCTACGAGCAGTACTTC. It is translated as CASSLGTGGGPYEQYF.

The V call is TRBV7-9, the J call TRBJ1-3; no reliable D call. V gave up 3 bases and J gave up 8 bases, with 20 bases separating them. The CDR3 extends over 16 amino acids. Germline CDR1 is SEHNR and CDR2 is FQNEAQ (reference sequence). The CDR3 spells CASSFLKPLLGDTIYF. For the CDR3, the DNA is TGTGCCAGCAGCTTCCTTAAGCCCCTCCTGGGAGACACCATATATTTT.

This clone was detected only a few times. V usage is TRBV30 and J usage is TRBJ1-5, with D uncertain. Trimming removed 2 bases at V and 0 bases at J, with 17 bases between. This CDR3 has 17 amino acids. CDR1 is GTSNPN and CDR2 is SVGIG in the germline V gene (reference sequence). The CDR3 spells CAWSNSPNSDSNQPQHF. The DNA of the CDR3 is TGTGCCTGGAGTAACAGTCCCAACTCCGATAGCAATCAGCCCCAGCATTTT.

The rearrangement joins TRBV5-1 to TRBJ2-1; 7 bases are shared with TRBD2. Unmatched junction bases numbered 10, after V lost 0 bases and J lost 10 bases. CDR3 length: 15 amino acids. Germline-derived CDR1 and CDR2 are SGHRS and YFSETQ. CDR3 loop: CASSLAGGLEAEQFF. The CDR3 bases are TGCGCCAGCAGCTTGGCGGGAGGCCTAGAGGCGGAGCAGTTCTTC.